The clone carrying this T cell receptor (beta chain) appeared once. This specimen belongs to a study of blood T cell repertoires in COVID-19. Study information: COVID-19 samples collected from the United States, Italy and Spain covered acute and convalescent phases.

Trimming at V came to 3 bases and at J to 1 base, leaving 11 bases not matched to a gene. This CDR3 is 17 amino acids long. Germline lookup yields CDR1 MNHEY and CDR2 SMNVEV (reference sequence). In the original processing: Estimated nucleated cell counts came from reference gene primer amplification. Repertoires were generated with immunoSEQ multiplex PCR, while TCRdb's copy carries only in-frame clones and drops some. V and J calls and clone size are those listed in that table; D and trimming were worked out from the DNA. The sample lists about 230,000 clones, over 80% occurring once. V usage is TRBV27 and J usage is TRBJ2-7; 8 bases align to TRBD2. Sequencing was done on a sample of peripheral blood. The receptor was isolated from a man aged 35-49 years with acute or convalescent COVID-19. CDR3 region: CASSFSRLTSVSYEQYF. The CDR3 coding sequence is TGTGCCAGCAGTTTCTCGCGGTTGACTAGCGTATCCTACGAGCAGTACTTC.